This is a list of T cell receptor beta chains from one sample in a study of blood T cell repertoires in COVID-19. Some clones are missing from TCRdb's copy, which holds only in-frame ones; the method was immunoSEQ multiplex PCR. This table has some 200,000 clones, 80% to 90% appearing once. Sequences were obtained from PBMCs or T cells enriched from blood (not recorded which). The receptors come from a young woman in a cohort exposed to, infected with or recovered from COVID-19 (not recorded which). Each CDR3 is given with its conserved first and last residue. The order of the fields is CDR3 length, V gene, D gene, J gene, clone size, CDR3 protein, CDR3 DNA. D genes are given only for firm matches. The size field is filled for only some rows; it gives once, few, many or a size class.

CDR3 length: 14; V gene: TRBV15; D gene: NA; J gene: TRBJ2-7; clone size: NA; CDR3 protein: CATSRVAGGYEQYF; CDR3 DNA: TGTGCCACCAGCAGAGTGGCAGGAGGCTACGAGCAGTACTTC
CDR3 length: 14; V gene: TRBV30; D gene: TRBD1; J gene: TRBJ2-7; clone size: NA; CDR3 protein: CAWRKQGMAYEQYF; CDR3 DNA: TGTGCCTGGAGGAAACAGGGGATGGCCTACGAGCAGTACTTC
CDR3 length: 16; V gene: TRBV27; D gene: NA; J gene: TRBJ1-5; clone size: once; CDR3 protein: CASSPGALGSNQPQHF; CDR3 DNA: TGTGCCAGCAGTCCAGGGGCCTTAGGGAGCAATCAGCCCCAGCATTTT
CDR3 length: 14; V gene: TRBV2; D gene: NA; J gene: TRBJ2-7; clone size: few; CDR3 protein: CASTDLATSYEQYF; CDR3 DNA: TGTGCCAGCACCGACCTAGCCACCTCCTACGAGCAGTACTTC
CDR3 length: 15; V gene: TRBV5-6; D gene: NA; J gene: TRBJ2-7; clone size: once; CDR3 protein: CASSLGDSDSYEQYF; CDR3 DNA: TGTGCCAGCAGCTTGGGGGACTCAGACTCCTACGAGCAGTACTTC
CDR3 length: 13; V gene: TRBV3-1/TRBV3-2; D gene: TRBD1; J gene: TRBJ1-1; clone size: NA; CDR3 protein: CASGDRGRNEAFF; CDR3 DNA: TGTGCCAGCGGAGACAGGGGGCGAAATGAAGCTTTCTTT
CDR3 length: 14; V gene: TRBV16; D gene: TRBD1; J gene: TRBJ1-4; clone size: NA; CDR3 protein: CASSPGTDLEKLFF; CDR3 DNA: TGTGCCAGCAGCCCAGGGACAGATCTTGAAAAACTGTTTTTT
CDR3 length: 16; V gene: TRBV11-2; D gene: NA; J gene: TRBJ2-2; clone size: few; CDR3 protein: CASRHTDRHNTGELFF; CDR3 DNA: TGTGCCAGCAGACATACGGACAGACACAACACCGGGGAGCTGTTTTTT
CDR3 length: 13; V gene: TRBV6-5; D gene: TRBD1; J gene: TRBJ1-3; clone size: NA; CDR3 protein: CASGTGSGNTIYF; CDR3 DNA: TGTGCCAGTGGGACAGGCTCTGGAAACACCATATATTTT
CDR3 length: 14; V gene: TRBV19; D gene: NA; J gene: TRBJ1-2; clone size: NA; CDR3 protein: CASSIRTGNYGYTF; CDR3 DNA: TGTGCCAGTAGTATAAGGACGGGAAACTATGGCTACACCTTC
CDR3 length: 13; V gene: TRBV12-3/TRBV12-4; D gene: NA; J gene: TRBJ1-1; clone size: NA; CDR3 protein: CASSSRVRTEAFF; CDR3 DNA: TGTGCCAGCAGTTCCAGGGTAAGGACTGAAGCTTTCTTT
CDR3 length: 17; V gene: TRBV19; D gene: TRBD1; J gene: TRBJ1-2; clone size: NA; CDR3 protein: CASSPSGTGGSNYGYTF; CDR3 DNA: TGTGCCAGTAGCCCCTCGGGGACAGGCGGAAGTAACTATGGCTACACCTTC
CDR3 length: 14; V gene: TRBV2; D gene: TRBD2; J gene: TRBJ2-1; clone size: NA; CDR3 protein: CASSKREHYNEQFF; CDR3 DNA: TGTGCCAGCAGTAAGCGGGAGCACTACAATGAGCAGTTCTTC
CDR3 length: 16; V gene: TRBV15; D gene: NA; J gene: TRBJ1-1; clone size: NA; CDR3 protein: CATSRGSVGGDTEAFF; CDR3 DNA: TGTGCCACCAGCAGAGGAAGCGTCGGGGGGGACACTGAAGCTTTCTTT
CDR3 length: 15; V gene: TRBV19; D gene: TRBD1; J gene: TRBJ1-1; clone size: NA; CDR3 protein: CASILGGSGNTEAFF; CDR3 DNA: TGTGCCAGTATCCTAGGGGGCAGCGGGAACACTGAAGCTTTCTTT
CDR3 length: 15; V gene: TRBV7-9; D gene: NA; J gene: TRBJ1-5; clone size: once; CDR3 protein: CASSLDGISNQPQHF; CDR3 DNA: TGTGCCAGCAGCTTAGACGGGATAAGCAATCAGCCCCAGCATTTT
CDR3 length: 14; V gene: TRBV7-3; D gene: TRBD1; J gene: TRBJ1-2; clone size: NA; CDR3 protein: CASSRDRDGYGYTF; CDR3 DNA: TGTGCCAGCAGCCGCGACAGGGACGGCTATGGCTACACCTTC
CDR3 length: 13; V gene: TRBV6-1; D gene: NA; J gene: TRBJ2-5; clone size: NA; CDR3 protein: CASSEFSVETQYF; CDR3 DNA: TGTGCCAGCAGTGAATTCAGTGTAGAGACCCAGTACTTC
CDR3 length: 14; V gene: TRBV10-1; D gene: NA; J gene: TRBJ1-2; clone size: NA; CDR3 protein: CASSEGTPHYGYTF; CDR3 DNA: TGCGCCAGCAGTGAGGGGACTCCGCACTATGGCTACACCTTC
CDR3 length: 14; V gene: TRBV12-5; D gene: NA; J gene: TRBJ1-1; clone size: once; CDR3 protein: CARMAAETNTEAFF; CDR3 DNA: TGTGCTAGGATGGCGGCAGAAACGAACACTGAAGCTTTCTTT
CDR3 length: 14; V gene: TRBV28; D gene: NA; J gene: TRBJ1-1; clone size: NA; CDR3 protein: CASSSGDMNTEAFF; CDR3 DNA: TGTGCCAGCAGTTCAGGGGACATGAACACTGAAGCTTTCTTT
CDR3 length: 13; V gene: TRBV12-3/TRBV12-4; D gene: NA; J gene: TRBJ1-2; clone size: NA; CDR3 protein: CASRPGQGYGYTF; CDR3 DNA: TGTGCCAGCAGACCGGGGCAGGGGTATGGCTACACCTTC
CDR3 length: 14; V gene: TRBV28; D gene: TRBD1; J gene: TRBJ1-6; clone size: NA; CDR3 protein: CASCRGLENSPLHF; CDR3 DNA: TGTGCCAGCTGCAGGGGGCTCGAAAATTCACCCCTCCACTTT
CDR3 length: 15; V gene: TRBV4-1; D gene: TRBD2; J gene: TRBJ2-7; clone size: NA; CDR3 protein: CASSLGLAGGYEQYF; CDR3 DNA: TGCGCCAGCAGCCTGGGACTAGCGGGGGGCTACGAGCAGTACTTC
CDR3 length: 14; V gene: TRBV29-1; D gene: TRBD2; J gene: TRBJ2-3; clone size: NA; CDR3 protein: CSVRAGGSTDTQYF; CDR3 DNA: TGCAGCGTGAGAGCGGGGGGGAGCACAGATACGCAGTATTTT
CDR3 length: 14; V gene: TRBV19; D gene: NA; J gene: TRBJ2-1; clone size: NA; CDR3 protein: CASSVAGNYNEQFF; CDR3 DNA: TGTGCCAGTAGTGTTGCCGGGAACTACAATGAGCAGTTCTTC
CDR3 length: 15; V gene: TRBV27; D gene: TRBD1; J gene: TRBJ1-6; clone size: NA; CDR3 protein: CASTFWGDRDSPLHF; CDR3 DNA: TGTGCCAGCACATTCTGGGGGGACAGGGATTCACCCCTCCACTTT
CDR3 length: 14; V gene: TRBV7-2; D gene: NA; J gene: TRBJ2-7; clone size: NA; CDR3 protein: CASGITGGEGEQYF; CDR3 DNA: TGTGCCAGCGGAATTACAGGGGGGGAAGGCGAGCAGTACTTC
CDR3 length: 11; V gene: TRBV6-5; D gene: NA; J gene: TRBJ1-3; clone size: NA; CDR3 protein: CASTDRGTIYF; CDR3 DNA: TGTGCCAGCACCGACCGGGGCACCATATATTTT
CDR3 length: 17; V gene: TRBV14; D gene: NA; J gene: TRBJ1-3; clone size: NA; CDR3 protein: CASSQDRQGTGGNTIYF; CDR3 DNA: TGTGCCAGCAGCCAAGATCGCCAGGGAACGGGTGGAAACACCATATATTTT
CDR3 length: 16; V gene: TRBV6-2/TRBV6-3; D gene: TRBD2; J gene: TRBJ2-7; clone size: NA; CDR3 protein: CASSYLSGRNPLEQYF; CDR3 DNA: TGTGCCAGCAGTTACTTGAGCGGGAGGAACCCCCTCGAGCAGTACTTC
CDR3 length: 14; V gene: TRBV7-8; D gene: NA; J gene: TRBJ2-5; clone size: NA; CDR3 protein: CASSPTGDQETQYF; CDR3 DNA: TGTGCCAGCAGCCCCACGGGAGACCAAGAGACCCAGTACTTC
CDR3 length: 18; V gene: TRBV5-1; D gene: TRBD2; J gene: TRBJ2-2; clone size: NA; CDR3 protein: CASSSRGGRREWAGELFF; CDR3 DNA: TGCGCCAGCAGCTCACGGGGAGGGCGGCGGGAGTGGGCCGGGGAGCTGTTTTTT
CDR3 length: 15; V gene: TRBV28; D gene: NA; J gene: TRBJ1-2; clone size: NA; CDR3 protein: CASSLNWQGWDGYTF; CDR3 DNA: TGTGCCAGCAGTTTAAATTGGCAGGGCTGGGATGGCTACACCTTC
CDR3 length: 17; V gene: TRBV3-1/TRBV3-2; D gene: TRBD2; J gene: TRBJ2-2; clone size: NA; CDR3 protein: CASSQGLAGSNTGELFF; CDR3 DNA: TGTGCCAGCAGCCAAGGACTAGCGGGGTCGAACACCGGGGAGCTGTTTTTT
CDR3 length: 11; V gene: TRBV20-1; D gene: NA; J gene: TRBJ2-7; clone size: NA; CDR3 protein: CSARDSYEQYF; CDR3 DNA: TGCAGTGCGAGGGACTCCTACGAGCAGTACTTC
CDR3 length: 13; V gene: TRBV29-1; D gene: NA; J gene: TRBJ2-3; clone size: NA; CDR3 protein: CSGVGPGGDTQYF; CDR3 DNA: TGCAGCGGGGTGGGCCCCGGAGGAGATACGCAGTATTTT
CDR3 length: 15; V gene: TRBV27; D gene: NA; J gene: TRBJ2-2; clone size: NA; CDR3 protein: CASSLVRENTGELFF; CDR3 DNA: TGTGCCAGCAGTTTGGTCAGGGAGAACACCGGGGAGCTGTTTTTT
CDR3 length: 15; V gene: TRBV7-9; D gene: NA; J gene: TRBJ1-2; clone size: NA; CDR3 protein: CASSLAGASEGGYTF; CDR3 DNA: TGTGCCAGCAGCTTAGCAGGGGCCTCGGAGGGTGGCTACACCTTC
CDR3 length: 13; V gene: TRBV9; D gene: NA; J gene: TRBJ2-7; clone size: NA; CDR3 protein: CASSVVEQAEQYF; CDR3 DNA: TGTGCCAGCAGCGTAGTGGAGCAAGCCGAGCAGTACTTC
CDR3 length: 14; V gene: TRBV6-5; D gene: NA; J gene: TRBJ1-1; clone size: NA; CDR3 protein: CASRLTGANTEAFF; CDR3 DNA: TGTGCCAGCAGGCTTACAGGAGCGAACACTGAAGCTTTCTTT
CDR3 length: 13; V gene: TRBV12-3/TRBV12-4; D gene: NA; J gene: TRBJ2-2; clone size: NA; CDR3 protein: CASSYTGTGELFF; CDR3 DNA: TGTGCCAGCAGTTATACAGGGACCGGGGAGCTGTTTTTT
CDR3 length: 16; V gene: TRBV15; D gene: TRBD1; J gene: TRBJ2-7; clone size: NA; CDR3 protein: CATSGAAGQGSYEQYF; CDR3 DNA: TGTGCCACCAGCGGCGCAGCGGGACAGGGTAGCTACGAGCAGTACTTC
CDR3 length: 14; V gene: TRBV18; D gene: TRBD1; J gene: TRBJ2-7; clone size: NA; CDR3 protein: CASSPGTGGYEQYF; CDR3 DNA: TGTGCCAGCTCACCCGGGACAGGGGGTTACGAGCAGTACTTC
CDR3 length: 15; V gene: TRBV29-1; D gene: TRBD1; J gene: TRBJ2-7; clone size: NA; CDR3 protein: CSVAGQGGGIYEQYF; CDR3 DNA: TGCAGCGTTGCGGGACAGGGGGGCGGGATATACGAGCAGTACTTC
CDR3 length: 14; V gene: TRBV27; D gene: NA; J gene: TRBJ2-2; clone size: NA; CDR3 protein: CASSLALGGGELFF; CDR3 DNA: TGTGCCAGCAGTTTAGCGTTAGGGGGCGGGGAGCTGTTTTTT
CDR3 length: 15; V gene: TRBV28; D gene: TRBD1; J gene: TRBJ1-4; clone size: NA; CDR3 protein: CASSLNTGGSEKLFF; CDR3 DNA: TGTGCCAGCAGTTTAAACACAGGGGGCTCTGAAAAACTGTTTTTT
CDR3 length: 14; V gene: TRBV5-6; D gene: NA; J gene: TRBJ1-2; clone size: NA; CDR3 protein: CASSSQAGPDGYTF; CDR3 DNA: TGTGCCAGCAGCTCACAAGCAGGTCCCGATGGCTACACCTTC
CDR3 length: 15; V gene: TRBV19; D gene: TRBD1; J gene: TRBJ1-6; clone size: NA; CDR3 protein: CASSIGQGFRSPLHF; CDR3 DNA: TGTGCCAGTAGTATCGGACAGGGGTTTCGGTCACCCCTCCACTTT
CDR3 length: 11; V gene: TRBV2; D gene: NA; J gene: TRBJ1-1; clone size: NA; CDR3 protein: CASSEGGRPFF; CDR3 DNA: TGTGCCAGCAGTGAGGGAGGGCGCCCTTTCTTT
CDR3 length: 13; V gene: TRBV12-3/TRBV12-4; D gene: NA; J gene: TRBJ1-1; clone size: NA; CDR3 protein: CASRPGENTEAFF; CDR3 DNA: TGTGCCAGCAGGCCAGGGGAGAACACTGAAGCTTTCTTT
CDR3 length: 14; V gene: TRBV9; D gene: TRBD2; J gene: TRBJ2-7; clone size: NA; CDR3 protein: CASSALAGSGEQYF; CDR3 DNA: TGTGCCAGCAGCGCACTAGCGGGATCGGGTGAGCAGTACTTC
CDR3 length: 15; V gene: TRBV7-8; D gene: NA; J gene: TRBJ2-3; clone size: NA; CDR3 protein: CASSLDRLEQDTQYF; CDR3 DNA: TGTGCCAGCAGCTTAGACAGGCTAGAACAAGATACGCAGTATTTT
CDR3 length: 14; V gene: TRBV24-1; D gene: NA; J gene: TRBJ2-5; clone size: NA; CDR3 protein: CATSDTGEEETQYF; CDR3 DNA: TGTGCCACCAGTGACACAGGAGAAGAAGAGACCCAGTACTTC
CDR3 length: 17; V gene: TRBV7-9; D gene: NA; J gene: TRBJ1-4; clone size: NA; CDR3 protein: CASSLVRSIATNEKLFF; CDR3 DNA: TGTGCCAGCAGCTTAGTACGGTCCATTGCAACTAATGAAAAACTGTTTTTT
CDR3 length: 15; V gene: TRBV5-1; D gene: TRBD2; J gene: TRBJ2-5; clone size: once; CDR3 protein: CASSAQTSGGETQYF; CDR3 DNA: TGCGCCAGCAGCGCTCAAACTAGCGGGGGAGAGACCCAGTACTTC
CDR3 length: 14; V gene: TRBV5-1; D gene: NA; J gene: TRBJ2-7; clone size: once; CDR3 protein: CASSLASTRDEQYF; CDR3 DNA: TGCGCCAGCAGCTTGGCTTCTACTCGGGACGAGCAGTACTTC